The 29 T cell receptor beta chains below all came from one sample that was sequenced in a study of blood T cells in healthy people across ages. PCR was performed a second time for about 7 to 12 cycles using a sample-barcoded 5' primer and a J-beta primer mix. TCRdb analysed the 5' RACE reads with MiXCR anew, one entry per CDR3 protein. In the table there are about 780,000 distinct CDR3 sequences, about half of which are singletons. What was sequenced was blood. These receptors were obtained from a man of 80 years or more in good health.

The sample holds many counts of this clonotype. The CDR3: CSGSQRRSYNEQFF. CDR3 DNA sequence: TGCAGTGGGTCCCAACGTAGGTCCTACAATGAGCAGTTCTTC. The rearrangement links TRBV20-1 to TRBJ2-1, with D unresolved. The germline V gene has CDR1 DFQATT and CDR2 SNEGSKA (reference sequence). The length of the CDR3 is 14 residues. Trimming left V 7 bases short and J 1 base short, with 14 bases between.

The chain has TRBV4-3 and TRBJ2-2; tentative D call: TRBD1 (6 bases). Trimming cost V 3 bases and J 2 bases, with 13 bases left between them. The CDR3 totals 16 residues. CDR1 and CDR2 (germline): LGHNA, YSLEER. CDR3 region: CASSQGALGNTGELFF. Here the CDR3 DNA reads TGCGCCAGCAGCCAGGGGGCGCTTGGTAACACCGGGGAGCTGTTTTTT.

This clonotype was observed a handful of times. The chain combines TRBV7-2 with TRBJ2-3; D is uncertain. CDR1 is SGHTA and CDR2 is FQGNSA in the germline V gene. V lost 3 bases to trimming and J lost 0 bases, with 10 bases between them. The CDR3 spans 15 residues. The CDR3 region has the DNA TGTGCCAGCAGCTTCCAGCCAACTAGCACAGATACGCAGTATTTT. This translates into CASSFQPTSTDTQYF.

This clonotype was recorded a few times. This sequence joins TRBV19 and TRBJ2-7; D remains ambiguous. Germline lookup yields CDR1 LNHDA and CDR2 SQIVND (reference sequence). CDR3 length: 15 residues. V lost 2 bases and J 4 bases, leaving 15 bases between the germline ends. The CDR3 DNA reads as TGTGCCAGTAGTATAAGAGTTGAGATGGGGTACGAGCAGTACTTC. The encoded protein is CASSIRVEMGYEQYF.

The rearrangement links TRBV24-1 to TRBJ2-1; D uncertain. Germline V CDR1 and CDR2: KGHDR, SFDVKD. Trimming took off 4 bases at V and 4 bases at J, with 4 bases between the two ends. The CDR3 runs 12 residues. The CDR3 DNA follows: TGTGCCACCAGTGACCTATACAATGAGCAGTTCTTC. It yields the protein CATSDLYNEQFF.

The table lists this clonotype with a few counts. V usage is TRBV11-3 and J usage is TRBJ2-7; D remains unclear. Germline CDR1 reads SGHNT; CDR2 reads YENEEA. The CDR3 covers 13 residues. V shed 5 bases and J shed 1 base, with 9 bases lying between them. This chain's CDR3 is CASSVVRSYEQYF. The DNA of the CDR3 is TGTGCCAGCAGCGTAGTAAGGTCCTACGAGCAGTACTTC.

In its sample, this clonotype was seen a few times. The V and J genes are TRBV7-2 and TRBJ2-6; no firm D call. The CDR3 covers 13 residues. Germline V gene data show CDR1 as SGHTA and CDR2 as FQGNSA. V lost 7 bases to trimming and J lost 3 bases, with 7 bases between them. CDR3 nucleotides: TGTGCCAGCACCCCGGGTGGGGCCAACGTCCTGACTTTC. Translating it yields CASTPGGANVLTF.

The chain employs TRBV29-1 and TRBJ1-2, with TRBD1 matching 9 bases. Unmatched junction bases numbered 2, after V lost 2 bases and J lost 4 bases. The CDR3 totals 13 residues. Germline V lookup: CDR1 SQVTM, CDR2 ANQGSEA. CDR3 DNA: TGCAGCGTTGAAACGGGACAGGGCTATGGCTACACCTTC. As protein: CSVETGQGYGYTF. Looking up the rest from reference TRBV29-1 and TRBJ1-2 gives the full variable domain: SAVISQKPSRDICQRGTSLTIQCQVDSQVTMMFWYRQQPGQSLTLIATANQGSEATYESGFVIDKFPISRPNLTFSTLTVSNMSPEDSSIYLCSVETGQGYGYTFGSGTRLTVV.

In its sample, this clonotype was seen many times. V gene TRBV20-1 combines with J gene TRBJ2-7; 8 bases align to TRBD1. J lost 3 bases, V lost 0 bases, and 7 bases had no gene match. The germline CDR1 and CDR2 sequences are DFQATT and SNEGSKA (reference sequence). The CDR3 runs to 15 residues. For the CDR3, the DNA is TGCAGTGCTAGAGAAAACAGGGGGTCGGACTACGAGCAGTACTTC. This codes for CSARENRGSDYEQYF.

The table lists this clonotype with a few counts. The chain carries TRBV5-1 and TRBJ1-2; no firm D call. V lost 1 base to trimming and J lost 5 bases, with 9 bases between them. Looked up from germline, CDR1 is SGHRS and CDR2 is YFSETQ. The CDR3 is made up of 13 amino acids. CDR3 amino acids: CASSLSNLYGYTF. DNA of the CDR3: TGCGCCAGCAGCTTGTCAAACTTATATGGCTACACCTTC.

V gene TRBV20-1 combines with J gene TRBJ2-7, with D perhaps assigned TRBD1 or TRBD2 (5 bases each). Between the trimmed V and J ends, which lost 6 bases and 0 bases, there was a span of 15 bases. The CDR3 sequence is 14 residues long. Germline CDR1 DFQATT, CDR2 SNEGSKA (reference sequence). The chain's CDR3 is CSATGTESSYEQYF. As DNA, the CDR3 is TGCAGTGCAACCGGGACGGAGAGCTCCTACGAGCAGTACTTC.

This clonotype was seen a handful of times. The CDR3 coding sequence is TGCAGTGCTGACGCGGGTAGCCACAATGAGCAGTTCTTC. Its protein product is CSADAGSHNEQFF. This rearrangement joins TRBV20-1 to TRBJ2-1, with D perhaps TRBD2 (5 bases). Trimming took off 5 bases at V and 5 bases at J, with 13 bases between the two ends. This CDR3 has 13 amino acids. Looked up from germline, CDR1 is DFQATT and CDR2 is SNEGSKA (reference sequence).

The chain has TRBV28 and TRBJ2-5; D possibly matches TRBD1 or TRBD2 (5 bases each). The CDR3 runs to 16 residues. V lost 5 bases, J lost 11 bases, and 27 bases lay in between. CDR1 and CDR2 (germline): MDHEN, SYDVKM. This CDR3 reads CASSPLTGTDAWEQYF. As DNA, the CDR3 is TGTGCCAGCAGTCCCCTGACCGGGACGGACGCGTGGGAGCAGTACTTC.

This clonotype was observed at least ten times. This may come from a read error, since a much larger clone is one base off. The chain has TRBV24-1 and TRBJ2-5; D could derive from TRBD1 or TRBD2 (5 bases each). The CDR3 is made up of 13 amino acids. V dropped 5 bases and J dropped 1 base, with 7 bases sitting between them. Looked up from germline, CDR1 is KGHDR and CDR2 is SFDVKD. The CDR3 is CATSGGTQETQYF. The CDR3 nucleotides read TGTGCCACCAGTGGAGGGACCCAAGAGACCCAGTACTTC.

In nucleotides, the CDR3 is TGTGCCAGCAGCCCGGGACTAGTGAGTCAAGAGACCCAGTACTTC. Its translation: CASSPGLVSQETQYF. The V and J genes are TRBV12-3 or TRBV12-4 and TRBJ2-5; 8 bases align to TRBD2. The ends lost 6 bases at V and 2 bases at J; junction bases unmatched: 8. This CDR3 contains 15 residues.

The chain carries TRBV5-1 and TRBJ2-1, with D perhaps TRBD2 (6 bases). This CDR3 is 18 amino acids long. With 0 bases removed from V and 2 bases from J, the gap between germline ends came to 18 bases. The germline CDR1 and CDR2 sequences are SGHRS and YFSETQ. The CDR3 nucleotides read TGCGCCAGCAGCTTGGGGGACGGGAGAAGCCCTGCCTACAATGAGCAGTTCTTC. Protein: CASSLGDGRSPAYNEQFF.

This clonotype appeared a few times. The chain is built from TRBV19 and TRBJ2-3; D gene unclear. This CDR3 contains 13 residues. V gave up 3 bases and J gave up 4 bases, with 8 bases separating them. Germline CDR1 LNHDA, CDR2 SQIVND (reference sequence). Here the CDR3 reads CASSISSADTQYF. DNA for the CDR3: TGTGCCAGTAGTATCAGCTCGGCAGATACGCAGTATTTT.

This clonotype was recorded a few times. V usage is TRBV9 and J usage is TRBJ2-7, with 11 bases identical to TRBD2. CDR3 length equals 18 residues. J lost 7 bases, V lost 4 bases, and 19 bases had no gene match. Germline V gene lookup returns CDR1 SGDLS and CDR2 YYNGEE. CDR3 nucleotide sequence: TGTGCCAGCAGCCCAAGTCATACTAGCGGGAGAAGGTACAATGAGCAGTACTTC. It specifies CASSPSHTSGRRYNEQYF.

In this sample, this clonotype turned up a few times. The CDR3 loop is CASTQGAENGYGYTF. The CDR3 DNA reads TGTGCCAGCACACAGGGGGCCGAAAACGGCTATGGCTACACCTTC. The chain employs TRBV21-1 and TRBJ1-2; no check of the table's D call, TRBD1, against the DNA was made. TRBV21-1 is a recognized pseudogene. CDR3 length equals 15 residues.

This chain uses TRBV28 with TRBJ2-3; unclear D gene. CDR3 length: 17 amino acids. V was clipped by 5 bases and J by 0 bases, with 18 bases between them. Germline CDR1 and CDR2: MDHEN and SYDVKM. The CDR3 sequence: CASSPLRGAKSTDTQYF. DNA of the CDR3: TGTGCCAGCAGTCCTCTACGAGGCGCCAAAAGCACAGATACGCAGTATTTT.

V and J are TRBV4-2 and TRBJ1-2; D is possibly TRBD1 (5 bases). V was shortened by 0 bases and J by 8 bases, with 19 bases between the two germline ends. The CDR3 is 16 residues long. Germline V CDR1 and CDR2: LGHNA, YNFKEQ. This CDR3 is CASSQEEGRAGGGYTF. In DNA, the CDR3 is TGTGCCAGCAGCCAAGAAGAAGGCAGGGCGGGTGGCGGCTACACCTTC.

The CDR3 DNA is TGTGCCAGCAGCATCGGGGGGACTAGCGGGGTATCCTACGAGCAGTACTTC. This translates into CASSIGGTSGVSYEQYF. V is TRBV7-2 and J is TRBJ2-7; TRBD2 agrees at 13 bases. CDR3 length: 17 amino acids. V trimming: 5 bases; J trimming: 1 base; junction bases outside the gene matches: 8. Germline values: CDR1 SGHTA, CDR2 FQGNSA.

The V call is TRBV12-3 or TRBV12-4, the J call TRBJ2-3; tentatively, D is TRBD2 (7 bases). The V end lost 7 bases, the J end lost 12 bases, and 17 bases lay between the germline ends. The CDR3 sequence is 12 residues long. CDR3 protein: CASNDGGGLQYF. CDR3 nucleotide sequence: TGTGCCAGCAACGATGGGGGGGGCCTCCAGTATTTT.

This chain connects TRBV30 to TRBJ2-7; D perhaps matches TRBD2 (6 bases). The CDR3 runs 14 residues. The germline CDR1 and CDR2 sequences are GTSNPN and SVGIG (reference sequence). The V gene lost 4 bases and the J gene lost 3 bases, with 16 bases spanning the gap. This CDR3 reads CAWNSHAGLYEQYF. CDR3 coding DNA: TGTGCCTGGAATTCTCACGCGGGACTCTACGAGCAGTACTTC.

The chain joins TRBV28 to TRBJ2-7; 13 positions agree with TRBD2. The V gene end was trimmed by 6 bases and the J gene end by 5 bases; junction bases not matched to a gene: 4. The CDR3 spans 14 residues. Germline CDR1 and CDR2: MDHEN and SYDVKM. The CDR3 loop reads CASRKLAGGDEQYF. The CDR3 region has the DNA TGTGCCAGCAGGAAACTAGCGGGAGGGGACGAGCAGTACTTC. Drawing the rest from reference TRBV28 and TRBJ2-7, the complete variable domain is DVKVTQSSRYLVKRTGEKVFLECVQDMDHENMFWYRQDPGLGLRLIYFSYDVKMKEKGDIPEGYSVSREKKERFSLILESASTNQTSMYLCASRKLAGGDEQYFGPGTRLTVT.

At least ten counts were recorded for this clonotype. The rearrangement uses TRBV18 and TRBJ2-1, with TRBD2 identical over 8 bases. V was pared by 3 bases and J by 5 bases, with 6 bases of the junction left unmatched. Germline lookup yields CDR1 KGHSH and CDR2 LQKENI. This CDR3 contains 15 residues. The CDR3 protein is CASSPSGSKNNEQFF. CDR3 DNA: TGTGCCAGCTCACCGAGCGGGAGTAAGAACAATGAGCAGTTCTTC.

CDR3 region: CASSVGTGMYEQYF. In DNA, the CDR3 is TGTGCCAGCAGCGTCGGGACAGGGATGTACGAGCAGTACTTC. This chain links TRBV9 with TRBJ2-7, with 9 bases matching TRBD1. The CDR3 sequence is 14 residues long. Trimming at V came to 2 bases and at J to 4 bases, leaving 4 bases not matched to a gene. Germline V CDR1 and CDR2: SGDLS, YYNGEE.

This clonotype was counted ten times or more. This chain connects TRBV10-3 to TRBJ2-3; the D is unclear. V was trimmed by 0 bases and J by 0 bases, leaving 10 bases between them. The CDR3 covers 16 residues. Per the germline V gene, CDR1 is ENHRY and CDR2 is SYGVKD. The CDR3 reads CAISESHVTSTDTQYF. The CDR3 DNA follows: TGTGCCATCAGTGAGTCCCACGTCACTAGCACAGATACGCAGTATTTT.

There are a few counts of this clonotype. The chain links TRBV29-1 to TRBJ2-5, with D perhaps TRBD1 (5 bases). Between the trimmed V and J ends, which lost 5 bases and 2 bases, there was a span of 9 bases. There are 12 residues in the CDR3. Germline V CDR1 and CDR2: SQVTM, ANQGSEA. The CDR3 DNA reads TGCAGCGTTCGACAGCAACAAGAGACCCAGTACTTC. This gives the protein CSVRQQQETQYF.